A selection of T cell receptor beta chains follows, all from one sample in a study of cytomegalovirus exposure and HLA in healthy donors. Profiled with immunoSEQ multiplex PCR; TCRdb holds only in-frame clones, not every one. This table has 65,000 to 75,000 clones, around 96% appearing once. The sequenced sample consisted of PBMCs. The receptors come from a woman under 30 in good health and CMV-seropositive. CDR3s include the opening cysteine and the closing phenylalanine or tryptophan. A D gene is named only where the DNA matches it firmly. For some rows the clone size is stated as once, few or many, or as a class when expanded; others skip it.

CDR3 protein | CDR3 DNA | J gene | D gene | V gene | clone size
CASSDDQGAFGGYTF | TGTGCCAGCAGCGACGATCAGGGGGCCTTTGGTGGCTACACCTTC | TRBJ1-2 | TRBD1 | TRBV5-4 | -
CASSLTGTLGSEQFF | TGTGCCAGCAGCCTTACAGGGACCTTAGGGAGTGAGCAGTTCTTC | TRBJ2-1 | - | TRBV6-5 | -
CASSRDRVDGKLFF | TGTGCCAGCAGCCGGGACAGGGTGGACGGAAAACTGTTTTTT | TRBJ1-4 | TRBD1 | TRBV2 | -
CAISEVDNYEQYF | TGTGCCATCAGTGAGGTAGATAACTACGAGCAGTACTTC | TRBJ2-7 | - | TRBV10-3 | -
CASSLPKVDSFEAYEQYF | TGTGCCAGCAGCTTACCAAAAGTTGACAGTTTTGAAGCCTACGAGCAGTACTTC | TRBJ2-7 | - | TRBV7-8 | -
CASSTSERVQYF | TGTGCCAGCTCAACGTCAGAGCGGGTGCAGTATTTT | TRBJ2-3 | - | TRBV18 | -
CASRPGLAGDSPFF | TGCGCCAGCAGGCCCGGACTAGCGGGAGATAGCCCGTTCTTC | TRBJ2-1 | TRBD2 | TRBV5-1 | -
CASSLGPLPYEQYF | TGTGCCAGCAGCCTGGGGCCACTTCCCTACGAGCAGTACTTC | TRBJ2-7 | - | TRBV7-2 | -
CATSRATSEQFF | TGTGCCACCAGCAGAGCAACTAGTGAGCAGTTCTTC | TRBJ2-1 | - | TRBV15 | -
CASSPSLGDEQYF | TGTGCCAGCTCACCATCCTTAGGGGACGAGCAGTACTTC | TRBJ2-7 | - | TRBV18 | -
CASRHEANYGYTF | TGTGCCAGCAGACACGAAGCTAACTATGGCTACACCTTC | TRBJ1-2 | - | TRBV6-5 | -
CASSLLAGGPGELFF | TGTGCCAGCAGTTTGCTAGCGGGAGGGCCCGGGGAGCTGTTTTTT | TRBJ2-2 | TRBD2 | TRBV28 | -
CASSLKVAGGNYEQYF | TGTGCCAGCAGTTTAAAGGTAGCGGGAGGAAACTACGAGCAGTACTTC | TRBJ2-7 | TRBD2 | TRBV27 | -
CAISETTSGNYNEQFF | TGTGCCATCAGTGAGACGACTAGCGGGAACTACAATGAGCAGTTCTTC | TRBJ2-1 | TRBD2 | TRBV10-3 | -
CASSQAQSYNEQFF | TGCGCCAGCAGCCAAGCCCAGTCCTACAATGAGCAGTTCTTC | TRBJ2-1 | - | TRBV4-3 | -
CASSWTSGVSYNEQFF | TGCGCCAGCAGCTGGACTAGCGGGGTTTCCTACAATGAGCAGTTCTTC | TRBJ2-1 | TRBD2 | TRBV10-2 | once
CASSLLRGQETQYF | TGTGCCAGCAGCTTACTCAGGGGGCAAGAGACCCAGTACTTC | TRBJ2-5 | TRBD1 | TRBV13 | -
CSVSSYNEQFF | TGCAGCGTGAGCTCCTACAATGAGCAGTTCTTC | TRBJ2-1 | - | TRBV29-1 | once
CASSLAMPYNEQFF | TGTGCCAGCAGCTTAGCGATGCCCTACAATGAGCAGTTCTTC | TRBJ2-1 | - | TRBV5-4 | -
CASSQDIEREIYNEQFF | TGCGCCAGCAGCCAAGATATCGAGCGGGAGATCTACAATGAGCAGTTCTTC | TRBJ2-1 | TRBD2 | TRBV4-3 | -
CASSTRQAAYYGYTF | TGTGCCAGCAGTACCCGACAGGCAGCTTACTATGGCTACACCTTC | TRBJ1-2 | - | TRBV6-5 | -
CASSFGGGTYNEQFF | TGTGCCAGCAGCTTTGGGGGGGGAACCTACAATGAGCAGTTCTTC | TRBJ2-1 | TRBD2 | TRBV7-9 | few
CASSPSGAQNIQYF | TGTGCCAGCAGTCCCTCAGGGGCCCAAAACATTCAGTACTTC | TRBJ2-4 | - | TRBV28 | -
CASSSNRGMNTEAFF | TGTGCCAGCAGCTCCAACAGGGGAATGAACACTGAAGCTTTCTTT | TRBJ1-1 | TRBD1 | TRBV7-9 | -
CASSGRVGNYEQYF | TGCGCCAGCAGCGGGAGAGTGGGTAACTACGAGCAGTACTTC | TRBJ2-7 | - | TRBV4-3 | -
CASTRRDRGRGEAFF | TGTGCCAGCACTCGAAGGGACAGGGGGCGCGGGGAAGCTTTCTTT | TRBJ1-1 | TRBD1 | TRBV6-5 | -
CASSEVEGKLFF | TGTGCCAGCAGTGAAGTGGAGGGAAAACTGTTTTTT | TRBJ1-4 | - | TRBV6-1 | -
CASSGLAGKGEQFF | TGTGCCAGCTCGGGACTAGCGGGAAAGGGTGAGCAGTTCTTC | TRBJ2-1 | TRBD2 | TRBV6-5 | -
CASSLKKGETTEAFF | TGTGCCAGCAGCCTCAAGAAGGGGGAGACCACTGAAGCTTTCTTT | TRBJ1-1 | - | TRBV7-2 | few
CASSLAEGAPNYGYTF | TGTGCCAGCAGCTTAGCGGAGGGGGCTCCTAACTATGGCTACACCTTC | TRBJ1-2 | TRBD1 | TRBV7-9 | -
CASSQTSGSFEQYF | TGTGCCAGCAGTCAGACTAGCGGGAGCTTCGAGCAGTACTTC | TRBJ2-7 | TRBD2 | TRBV28 | -
CASSVVLNTGELFF | TGTGCCAGCAGTGTGGTACTGAACACCGGGGAGCTGTTTTTT | TRBJ2-2 | - | TRBV6-1 | -